A single sample gave rise to the 30 T cell receptor beta chains below, sequenced in a study of blood T cell repertoires in COVID-19. The assay was immunoSEQ multiplex PCR, and TCRdb's table has in-frame clones only and misses some. The top ten hold approximately 2.9% of the sample, which has tens of thousands of clones, 90% seen once. Source material: peripheral blood. Source of these receptors: a man in his forties or fifties with active COVID-19.

The V call is TRBV19, the J call TRBJ1-5; D unclear. Germline CDR1 reads LNHDA; CDR2 reads SQIVND (reference sequence). The V end was cut by 4 bases, the J end by 3 bases, with 19 bases between. This CDR3 spans 17 amino acids. The CDR3 region has the DNA TGTGCCAGTAGTACAGCCCCAGGTCGCGCCCTCAATCAGCCCCAGCATTTT. Amino acid sequence: CASSTAPGRALNQPQHF.

J is TRBJ1-5 and V is TRBV6-5; D possibly corresponds to TRBD1 (5 bases). The CDR3 contains 14 residues. Trimming removed 7 bases from V and 7 bases from J, with 17 bases in between. Germline V CDR1 and CDR2: MNHEY, SVGAGI. The CDR3 region is CASKLGGNGQPQHF. CDR3 bases: TGTGCCAGCAAACTGGGGGGAAACGGACAGCCCCAGCATTTT.

The rearrangement uses TRBV7-9 and TRBJ2-3; D remains unclear. The CDR3 sequence is 13 residues long. V was clipped by 5 bases and J by 9 bases, with 15 bases between them. Germline-derived CDR1 and CDR2 are SEHNR and FQNEAQ (reference sequence). CDR3 residues: CASSQTPQRTQYF. CDR3 coding DNA: TGTGCCAGCAGCCAGACACCCCAACGCACGCAGTATTTT.

The chain has TRBV7-2 and TRBJ1-4; D possibly corresponds to TRBD1 (6 bases). Germline V gene lookup returns CDR1 SGHTA and CDR2 FQGNSA. Trimming pared 1 base from V and 8 bases from J, leaving 17 bases between. The CDR3 contains 16 residues. The CDR3 here is CASSLDIGTIYEKLFF. In DNA, the CDR3 is TGTGCCAGCAGCTTAGATATCGGGACAATTTACGAAAAACTGTTTTTT.

The chain couples TRBV5-1 to TRBJ2-7; 8 bases fit TRBD1. The CDR3 contains 16 residues. Per the germline V gene, CDR1 is SGHRS and CDR2 is YFSETQ. The junction had 5 bases not matched to a gene; V was cut back by 0 bases and J by 0 bases. CDR3 region: CASSLAPGTGSYEQYF. The CDR3 DNA reads TGCGCCAGCAGCTTGGCCCCAGGGACAGGCTCCTACGAGCAGTACTTC.

CDR3 residues: CASSELKGQGGNEQFF. The CDR3 coding sequence is TGTGCCAGCAGTGAATTAAAGGGACAGGGGGGAAATGAGCAGTTCTTC. The V and J genes are TRBV6-1 and TRBJ2-1, with 11 bases lining up with TRBD1. Germline V gene lookup returns CDR1 MNHNS and CDR2 SASEGT. The length of the CDR3 is 16 residues. V was clipped by 2 bases and J by 7 bases; unmatched bases: 7.

This chain joins TRBV11-2 and TRBJ1-1, with a possible D match to TRBD1 (6 bases). CDR3 size: 13 residues. V was pared by 3 bases and J by 4 bases, with 9 bases between. The germline V gene encodes CDR1 SGHAT and CDR2 FQNNGV. As DNA, the CDR3 is TGTGCCAGCAGCTTGAGGGGGGGCACTGAAGCTTTCTTT. Encoded protein: CASSLRGGTEAFF.

This chain joins TRBV5-4 and TRBJ2-2; D might be TRBD2 (6 bases). This CDR3 region has 15 residues. Germline V lookup: CDR1 SGHNT, CDR2 YYREEE (reference sequence). V was trimmed by 5 bases and J by 3 bases, leaving 14 bases between them. The CDR3 coding sequence is TGTGCCAGCAGTATTGACAGCGGGTACACCGGGGAGCTGTTTTTT. This sequence encodes CASSIDSGYTGELFF.

This chain connects TRBV6-2 or TRBV6-3 to TRBJ2-5; possible D gene TRBD1, 6 bases. CDR1 and CDR2 from the germline V gene are MNHEY and SVGEGT. Trimming left V 2 bases short and J 4 bases short, with 14 bases between. CDR3 size: 15 residues. The CDR3 bases are TGTGCCAGCAGTTACGGGACCGAAGGGGGAGAGACCCAGTACTTC. Amino acids: CASSYGTEGGETQYF.

The V and J genes are TRBV6-2 or TRBV6-3 and TRBJ2-7; TRBD1 agrees at 8 bases. The ends lost 0 bases at V and 6 bases at J; junction bases unmatched: 7. The length of the CDR3 is 15 residues. Germline CDR1 and CDR2: MNHEY and SVGEGT. The CDR3 protein is CASSYSGTGLGEQYF. CDR3 sequence (DNA): TGTGCCAGCAGTTACTCTGGGACAGGACTGGGCGAGCAGTACTTC.

This clone was picked up one time. The chain couples TRBV28 to TRBJ2-4; no clear D gene. Trimming removed 6 bases at V and 7 bases at J, with 13 bases between. Germline-derived CDR1 and CDR2 are MDHEN and SYDVKM. The CDR3 runs to 13 residues. CDR3 sequence: CASSGLFGNIQYF. CDR3 DNA: TGTGCCAGCAGCGGCCTTTTCGGGAACATTCAGTACTTC.

The gene calls are TRBV5-1 and TRBJ1-4, with 9 bases aligning to TRBD1. V dropped 4 bases and J dropped 7; count of bases not matched to a gene: 11. Germline lookup yields CDR1 SGHRS and CDR2 YFSETQ. The CDR3 totals 16 residues. CDR3 region: CASSTGTGQGFEKLFF. CDR3 bases: TGCGCCAGCAGCACGGGGACGGGACAGGGCTTTGAAAAACTGTTTTTT.

As DNA, the CDR3 is TGTGCCAGCAGCGTACAAAATTCACCCCTCCACTTT. Translation: CASSVQNSPLHF. This chain joins TRBV7-2 and TRBJ1-6; D uncertain. Germline CDR1 is SGHTA and CDR2 is FQGNSA. Trimming left V 5 bases short and J 7 bases short, with 6 bases between. The CDR3 runs 12 residues.

The V gene is TRBV4-2, the J gene TRBJ1-6, with D unresolved. CDR3 length: 17 residues. Germline V gives CDR1 LGHNA, CDR2 YNFKEQ. With 0 bases removed from V and 6 bases from J, the gap between germline ends came to 15 bases. The CDR3 DNA reads as TGTGCCAGCAGCCAAGATCGCTCGAGAAACCTTAATTCACCCCTCCACTTT. Translation: CASSQDRSRNLNSPLHF.

The V gene is TRBV19, the J gene TRBJ1-5, with 10 positions matching TRBD1. The CDR3 is 16 residues long. Germline CDR1 LNHDA, CDR2 SQIVND (reference sequence). With V trimmed by 4 bases and J by 1 base, 4 bases remained unmatched. The CDR3 sequence: CASSSRQGASNQPQHF. The CDR3 region has the DNA TGTGCCAGTAGTAGTAGACAGGGGGCAAGCAATCAGCCCCAGCATTTT.

In this sample, this clone turned up a few times. V is TRBV5-1 and J is TRBJ1-1, with D unclear. This CDR3 has 15 amino acids. V gave up 2 bases and J gave up 1 base, with 12 bases separating them. The V gene's germline CDR1 is SGHRS and CDR2 YFSETQ. The CDR3 reads CASSFGPAGNTEAFF. CDR3 DNA: TGCGCCAGCAGCTTCGGTCCCGCAGGGAACACTGAAGCTTTCTTT.

This clone showed up just a few times. The V and J genes are TRBV10-3 and TRBJ1-2, with 7 bases aligning to TRBD1. From germline, CDR1 is ENHRY and CDR2 SYGVKD. With 0 bases clipped from V and 3 bases from J, the junction kept 10 bases outside the gene matches. CDR3 length: 17 amino acids. CDR3 nucleotides: TGTGCCATCAGTGAGTCTGAGGGGGCGCGGGGAGACTATGGCTACACCTTC. Amino acids: CAISESEGARGDYGYTF.

V and J are TRBV5-1 and TRBJ1-1; D not resolved. V was trimmed by 2 bases and J by 2 bases, leaving 13 bases between them. The V gene's germline CDR1 is SGHRS and CDR2 YFSETQ. The CDR3 loop spans 15 amino acids. The DNA for the CDR3 is TGCGCCAGCAGCTTAGGTAGCGCAGGCAACACTGAAGCTTTCTTT. Translation gives CASSLGSAGNTEAFF.

The rearrangement joins TRBV27 to TRBJ2-3, with D perhaps matching TRBD2 (5 bases). Germline V lookup: CDR1 MNHEY, CDR2 SMNVEV (reference sequence). V shed 2 bases and J shed 5 bases, with 5 bases lying between them. CDR3 length equals 12 residues. The CDR3: CASSLSGDTQYF. The CDR3 DNA is TGTGCCAGCAGTTTAAGCGGAGATACGCAGTATTTT.

The rearrangement joins TRBV5-1 to TRBJ2-1; TRBD2 matches 12 bases. CDR3 size: 16 residues. The V and J ends lost 0 bases and 11 bases, in that order; junction bases with no gene match: 9. Per germline, CDR1 SGHRS and CDR2 YFSETQ. The CDR3 DNA follows: TGCGCCAGCAGCTTGGCCCTGGCTAGCGGGGGGGCCAAGCAGTTCTTC. This codes for CASSLALASGGAKQFF.

The genes are TRBV23-1 and TRBJ1-1; 7 bases match TRBD1. TRBV23-1 is classed as an ORF, of uncertain function. This CDR3 contains 14 residues. Trimming cost V 10 bases and J 5 bases; bases outside gene matches: 13. The chain's CDR3 is CATFSRGRKTEAFF. The CDR3 nucleotides read TGCGCCACCTTCTCGAGGGGGCGAAAAACTGAAGCTTTCTTT.

V usage is TRBV1 and J usage is TRBJ2-5; TRBD1 reflects the table's D call only, with no check against the DNA. TRBV1 is a recognized pseudogene. The CDR3 consists of 17 residues. The CDR3, as DNA: TGCACCAGCAGCCAAGGGGGCGGTGGGCTTGATAGAGGGACCCAGTACTTC. It is translated as CTSSQGGGGLDRGTQYF.

The CDR3 reads CASSPRQGSGNNEKLFF. CDR3 sequence (DNA): TGCGCCAGCAGCCCTAGACAGGGGTCAGGAAATAATGAAAAACTGTTTTTT. The chain employs TRBV5-1 and TRBJ1-4, with 8 bases aligning to TRBD1. The germline CDR1 and CDR2 sequences are SGHRS and YFSETQ. Trimming took 4 bases from V and 4 from J; bases not matched to a gene: 12. The CDR3 spans 17 residues. The full variable domain, with the rest looked up from reference TRBV5-1 and TRBJ1-4, is KAGVTQTPRYLIKTRGQQVTLSCSPISGHRSVSWYQQTPGQGLQFLFEYFSETQRNKGNFPGRFSGRQFSNSRSEMNVSTLELGDSALYLCASSPRQGSGNNEKLFFGSGTQLSVL.

The rearrangement joins TRBV19 to TRBJ2-1, with 10 bases fitting TRBD1. Unmatched junction bases numbered 6, after V lost 3 bases and J lost 7 bases. The CDR3 length is 15 residues. The germline gives CDR1 LNHDA, CDR2 SQIVND (reference sequence). The CDR3 is CASSMGDRGLNEQFF. The CDR3 DNA is TGTGCCAGTAGTATGGGGGACAGGGGTTTGAATGAGCAGTTCTTC.

V usage is TRBV5-6 and J usage is TRBJ1-2; tentative D call: TRBD1 (5 bases). CDR1 is SGHDT, CDR2 YYEEEE, per germline. V lost 0 bases to trimming and J lost 4 bases, with 16 bases between them. This CDR3 is 16 amino acids long. The CDR3 region is CASSLGSRGIIYGYTF. The DNA of the CDR3 is TGTGCCAGCAGCTTGGGTTCTCGGGGGATAATCTATGGCTACACCTTC.

Only one count was recorded for this clone. The rearrangement links TRBV4-1 to TRBJ2-2; TRBD2 might be the D (6 bases). This CDR3 region has 15 residues. Trimming removed 4 bases from V and 4 bases from J, with 13 bases in between. Germline CDR1 reads MGHRA; CDR2 reads YSYEKL. The CDR3 DNA sequence: TGCGCCAGCAGCCCATTTCTAGCGAGCACCGGGGAGCTGTTTTTT. It encodes CASSPFLASTGELFF.

This chain connects TRBV6-1 to TRBJ1-3; D gene unclear. V was cut by 4 bases and J by 0 bases, with 13 bases left in between. The CDR3 has 16 residues. The germline V gene encodes CDR1 MNHNS and CDR2 SASEGT. In DNA, the CDR3 is TGTGCCAGCAGTGTCGGGGTGGGCGGCTCTGGAAACACCATATATTTT. Its translation is CASSVGVGGSGNTIYF.

The rearrangement links TRBV4-2 to TRBJ1-6; 10 bases fit TRBD1. CDR1 LGHNA and CDR2 YNFKEQ come from the germline V gene. The CDR3 length is 17 residues. V shed 3 bases and J 2 bases; nucleotides not matched to a gene: 4. CDR3 region: CASSQDRGSTYNSPLHF. DNA of the CDR3: TGTGCCAGCAGCCAGGACAGGGGGAGCACCTATAATTCACCCCTCCACTTT.

The V gene is TRBV3-1 (or the pseudogene TRBV3-2), the J gene TRBJ2-7, with 8 bases that match TRBD1. Trimming removed 4 bases from V and 2 bases from J; junction bases left unmatched: 7. Germline CDR1 is LGHDT and CDR2 is YNNKEL (reference sequence). This CDR3 has 15 amino acids. The CDR3, as DNA: TGTGCCAGCAGCCCCTGGACAGGGCTTGCCTACGAGCAGTACTTC. It translates to CASSPWTGLAYEQYF.

The rearrangement joins TRBV29-1 to TRBJ1-1; D uncertain. This CDR3 contains 10 residues. Germline V CDR1 and CDR2: SQVTM, ANQGSEA. V lost 6 bases to trimming and J lost 5 bases, with 7 bases between them. The DNA for the CDR3 is TGCAGCGTCCGACAAACTGAAGCTTTCTTT. As protein: CSVRQTEAFF.